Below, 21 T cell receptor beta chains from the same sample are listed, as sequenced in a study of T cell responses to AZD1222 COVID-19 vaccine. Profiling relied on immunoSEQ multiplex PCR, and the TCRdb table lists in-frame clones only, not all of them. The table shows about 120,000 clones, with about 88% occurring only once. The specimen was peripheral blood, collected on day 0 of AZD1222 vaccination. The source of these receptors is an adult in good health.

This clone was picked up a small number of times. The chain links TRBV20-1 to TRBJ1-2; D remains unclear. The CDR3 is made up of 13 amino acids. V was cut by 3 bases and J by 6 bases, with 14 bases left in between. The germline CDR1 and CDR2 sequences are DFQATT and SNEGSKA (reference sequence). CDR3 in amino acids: CSASKTGADGYTF. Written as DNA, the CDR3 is TGCAGTGCTAGTAAAACGGGAGCCGATGGCTACACCTTC.

The CDR3 loop is CASSVEKGGANVLTF. CDR3 coding DNA: TGTGCCAGCAGCGTAGAAAAAGGTGGGGCCAACGTCCTGACTTTC. The chain couples TRBV9 to TRBJ2-6; no firm D call. The length of the CDR3 is 15 residues. CDR1 SGDLS and CDR2 YYNGEE come from the germline V gene. The ends were cut back, 0 bases at V and 3 bases at J, with 7 bases in the middle.

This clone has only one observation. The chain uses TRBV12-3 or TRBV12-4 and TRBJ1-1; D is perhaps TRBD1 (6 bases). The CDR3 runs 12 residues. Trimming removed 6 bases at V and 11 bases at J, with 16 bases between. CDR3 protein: CASSPGARGAFF. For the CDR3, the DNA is TGTGCCAGCAGCCCAGGGGCCCGGGGTGCTTTCTTT.

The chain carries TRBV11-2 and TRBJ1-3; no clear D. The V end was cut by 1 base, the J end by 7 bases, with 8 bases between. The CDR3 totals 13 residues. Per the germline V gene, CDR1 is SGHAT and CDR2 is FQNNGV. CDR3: CASSLAAGNTIYF. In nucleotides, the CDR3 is TGTGCCAGCAGCTTAGCAGCCGGGAACACCATATATTTT.

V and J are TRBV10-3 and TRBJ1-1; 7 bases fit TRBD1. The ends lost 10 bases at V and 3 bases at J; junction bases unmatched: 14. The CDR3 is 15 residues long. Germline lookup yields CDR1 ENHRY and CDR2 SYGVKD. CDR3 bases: TGTGCCACCGGCAGAAACAGGGGAGGTGACACTGAAGCTTTCTTT. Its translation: CATGRNRGGDTEAFF.

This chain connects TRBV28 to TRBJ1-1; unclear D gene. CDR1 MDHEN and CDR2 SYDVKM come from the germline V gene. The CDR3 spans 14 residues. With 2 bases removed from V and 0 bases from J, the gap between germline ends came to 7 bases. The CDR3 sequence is CASSLRHMNTEAFF. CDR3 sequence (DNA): TGTGCCAGCAGTTTACGGCACATGAACACTGAAGCTTTCTTT. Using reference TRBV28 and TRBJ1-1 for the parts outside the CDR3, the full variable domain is DVKVTQSSRYLVKRTGEKVFLECVQDMDHENMFWYRQDPGLGLRLIYFSYDVKMKEKGDIPEGYSVSREKKERFSLILESASTNQTSMYLCASSLRHMNTEAFFGQGTRLTVV.

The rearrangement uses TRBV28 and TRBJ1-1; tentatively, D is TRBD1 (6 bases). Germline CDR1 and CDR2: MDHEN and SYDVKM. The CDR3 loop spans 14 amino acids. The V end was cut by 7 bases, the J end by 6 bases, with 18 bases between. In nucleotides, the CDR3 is TGTGCCAGCACTCCAGGGACACGCCGGCCTGAAGCTTTCTTT. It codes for CASTPGTRRPEAFF.

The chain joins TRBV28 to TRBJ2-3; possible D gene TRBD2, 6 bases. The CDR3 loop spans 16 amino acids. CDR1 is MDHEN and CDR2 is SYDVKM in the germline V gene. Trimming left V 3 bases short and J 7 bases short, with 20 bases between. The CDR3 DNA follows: TGTGCCAGCAGTTTTCATGGCGGGGTATTAGTGAATACGCAGTATTTT. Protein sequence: CASSFHGGVLVNTQYF.

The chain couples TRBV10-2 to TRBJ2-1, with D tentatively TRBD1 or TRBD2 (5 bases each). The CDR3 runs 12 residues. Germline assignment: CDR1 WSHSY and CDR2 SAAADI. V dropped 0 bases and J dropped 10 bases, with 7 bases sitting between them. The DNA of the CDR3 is TGCGCCAGCAGTGAGTCTGGGGGAGAGCAGTTCTTC. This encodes CASSESGGEQFF.

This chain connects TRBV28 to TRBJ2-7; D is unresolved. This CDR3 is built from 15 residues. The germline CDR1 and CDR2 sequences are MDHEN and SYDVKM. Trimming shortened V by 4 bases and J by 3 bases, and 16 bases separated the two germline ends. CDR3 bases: TGTGCCAGCAGTTCCCTCGCTCCCAACTACTACGAGCAGTACTTC. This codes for CASSSLAPNYYEQYF. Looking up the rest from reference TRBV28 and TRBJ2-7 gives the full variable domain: DVKVTQSSRYLVKRTGEKVFLECVQDMDHENMFWYRQDPGLGLRLIYFSYDVKMKEKGDIPEGYSVSREKKERFSLILESASTNQTSMYLCASSSLAPNYYEQYFGPGTRLTVT.

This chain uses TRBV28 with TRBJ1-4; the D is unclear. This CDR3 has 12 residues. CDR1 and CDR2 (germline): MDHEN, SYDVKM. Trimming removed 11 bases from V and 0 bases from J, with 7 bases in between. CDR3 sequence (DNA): TGTGCCGTCGCTGCAACTAATGAAAAACTGTTTTTT. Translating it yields CAVAATNEKLFF.

The CDR3: CATSRDGGSGETQYF. In nucleotides, the CDR3 is TGTGCCACCAGCAGAGACGGCGGGAGCGGGGAGACCCAGTACTTC. J is TRBJ2-5 and V is TRBV15; 7 nucleotides match TRBD2. With 0 bases clipped from V and 5 bases from J, the junction kept 6 bases outside the gene matches. CDR3 length: 15 residues. The V gene's germline CDR1 is LNHNV and CDR2 YYDKDF (reference sequence). Variable domain in full (rest from reference TRBV15 and TRBJ2-5): DAMVIQNPRYQVTQFGKPVTLSCSQTLNHNVMYWYQQKSSQAPKLLFHYYDKDFNNEADTPDNFQSRRPNTSFCFLDIRSPGLGDTAMYLCATSRDGGSGETQYFGPGTRLLVL.

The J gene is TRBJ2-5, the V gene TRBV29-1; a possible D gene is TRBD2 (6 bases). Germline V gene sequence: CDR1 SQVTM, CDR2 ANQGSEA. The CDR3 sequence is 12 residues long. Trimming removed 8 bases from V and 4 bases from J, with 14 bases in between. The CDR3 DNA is TGCAGCCCCCCCGGGAGTGTAGAGACCCAGTACTTC. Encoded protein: CSPPGSVETQYF.

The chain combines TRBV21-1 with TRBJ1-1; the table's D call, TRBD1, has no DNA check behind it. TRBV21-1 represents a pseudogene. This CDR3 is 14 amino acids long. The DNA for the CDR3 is TGTGCCAGCAGCAAAGGGGCCTCGAACACTGAAGCTTTCTTT. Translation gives CASSKGASNTEAFF.

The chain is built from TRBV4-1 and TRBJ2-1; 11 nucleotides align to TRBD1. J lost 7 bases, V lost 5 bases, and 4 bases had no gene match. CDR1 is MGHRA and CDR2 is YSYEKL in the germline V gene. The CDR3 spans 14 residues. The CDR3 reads CASSAGTGGNEQFF. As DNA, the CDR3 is TGCGCCAGCAGCGCCGGGACAGGGGGTAATGAGCAGTTCTTC.

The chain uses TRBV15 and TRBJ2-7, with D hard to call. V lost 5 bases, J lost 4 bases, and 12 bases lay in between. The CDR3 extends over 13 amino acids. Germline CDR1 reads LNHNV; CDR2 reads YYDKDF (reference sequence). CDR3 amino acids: CATSRTDAYEQYF. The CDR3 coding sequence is TGTGCCACCAGCCGGACGGACGCTTACGAGCAGTACTTC.

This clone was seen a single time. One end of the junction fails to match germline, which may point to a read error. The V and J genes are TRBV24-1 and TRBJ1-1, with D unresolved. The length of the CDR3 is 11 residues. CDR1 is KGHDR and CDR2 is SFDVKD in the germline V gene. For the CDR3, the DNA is TGTGCCACCAGTCTGTCCCCTGACGCTTTCTTT. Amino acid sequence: CATSLSPDAFF.

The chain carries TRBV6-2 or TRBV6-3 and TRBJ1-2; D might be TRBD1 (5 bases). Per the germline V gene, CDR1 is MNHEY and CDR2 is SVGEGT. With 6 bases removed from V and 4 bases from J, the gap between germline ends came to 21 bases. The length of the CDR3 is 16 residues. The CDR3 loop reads CASSPDGGGEVYGYTF. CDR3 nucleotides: TGTGCCAGCAGCCCTGATGGCGGGGGTGAGGTCTATGGCTACACCTTC.

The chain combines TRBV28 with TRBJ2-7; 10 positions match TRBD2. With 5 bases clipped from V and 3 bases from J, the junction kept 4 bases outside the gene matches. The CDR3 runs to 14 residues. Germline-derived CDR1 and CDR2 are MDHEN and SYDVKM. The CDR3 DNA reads TGTGCCAGCAGTCAGCGGGAGGGCCGCTACGAGCAGTACTTC. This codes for CASSQREGRYEQYF.

In DNA, the CDR3 is TGTGCCAGCAGTCCGTACGGGACAACAAAAGAGACCCAGTACTTC. It yields the protein CASSPYGTTKETQYF. This chain links TRBV2 with TRBJ2-5; a possible D gene is TRBD1 (6 bases). Trimming removed 5 bases from V and 3 bases from J, with 16 bases in between. Germline-derived CDR1 and CDR2 are SNHLY and FYNNEI. This CDR3 is 15 amino acids long.

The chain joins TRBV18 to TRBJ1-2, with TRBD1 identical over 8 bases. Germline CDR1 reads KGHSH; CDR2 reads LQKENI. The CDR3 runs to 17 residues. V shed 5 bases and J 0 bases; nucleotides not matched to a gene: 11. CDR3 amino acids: CASSTSQTGVSNYGYTF. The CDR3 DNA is TGTGCCAGCTCAACCAGCCAGACAGGGGTCTCTAACTATGGCTACACCTTC.